This TCR beta chain is from a study of regulatory T cells in long-lasting Graves disease. As for time point: newly diagnosed GD, antithyroid drugs for less than 3 months. PBMC RNA served as the TCR library source. American Thyroid Association guidelines defined how Graves' disease was diagnosed. This CDR3 is 13 amino acids long. Germline V gene lookup returns CDR1 SNHLY and CDR2 FYNNEI. V lost 8 bases and J 4 bases, leaving 15 bases between the germline ends. Library construction for TCR beta used iRepertoire HTBI primers and Arm-PCR of CDR3 regions. Via MiXCR, TCRdb re-called the multiplex PCR reads, giving one row per CDR3 protein. The data contain 420,000 or so distinct CDR3 sequences, less than 20% of them singletons. The same sample was also used in a study of T cells in Graves' hyperthyroidism and ophthalmopathy. As reported in that work: Graves' hyperthyroidism was deemed stable given no ophthalmopathy progression within 18 months. HTBI primers were used for first-round RT-PCR of the TCR CDR3.

The starting material was peripheral blood mononuclear cells (PBMCs), obtained at new diagnosis, from a patient treated with antithyroid drugs. This receptor was identified in a woman between 18 and 30 years old with Graves disease. The chain combines TRBV2 with TRBJ2-7; D is perhaps TRBD1 (6 bases). As DNA, the CDR3 is TGTGCCAGCGACCAACAGGGCCCATACGAGCAGTACTTC. This gives the protein CASDQQGPYEQYF.